The TCR beta chain under discussion was sequenced for a study of shared clonotypes between healthy human individuals. About the study: With ages of 18 to 49, the donors were two women and three men. Study-wide results and caveats: Even with large depth, rarefaction showed that sorted-subset sequencing was incomplete.

The germline gives CDR1 SGHTA, CDR2 FQGNSA. Trimming left V 2 bases short and J 3 bases short, with 8 bases between. The CDR3 is made up of 14 amino acids. Clones were sequenced by immunoSEQ multiplex PCR, and TCRdb holds only the in-frame ones, with some missing. The data hold roughly 1.5 million clones, with around 98% observed a single time. Points on this clone: Its antigen is undetermined.

The V call is TRBV7-2, the J call TRBJ2-1; D could derive from TRBD1 or TRBD2 (5 bases each). Sequences were obtained from naive CD4+ T cells sorted from blood. Subset: CD45RA+ positively selected. This TCR was recovered from a young man in good health. The CDR3 nucleotides are TGTGCCAGCAGCTTACCGGGGCGCTACAATGAGCAGTTCTTC. This codes for CASSLPGRYNEQFF.